Listed below are T cell receptor beta chains from one sample, sequenced in a study of glioma-infiltrating T cells after dendritic cell vaccination. Assay used: immunoSEQ multiplex PCR; TCRdb lists only in-frame clones, some missing. The data contain more than 45,000 clones, approximately 80% of them singletons. This specimen consisted of blood, obtained after dendritic cell vaccination. Receptors were obtained from a human donor with glioblastoma. CDR3s include the opening cysteine and the closing phenylalanine or tryptophan. D genes are given only for firm matches. Size is stated for part of the rows, as once, few or many counts, or as a class when the clone is expanded.

length	D	V	size	J	DNA	CDR3
13	-	TRBV19	-	TRBJ2-3	TGTGCCAGTAGTCTTGGACTCTCAGATACGCAGTATTTT	CASSLGLSDTQYF
15	TRBD1	TRBV5-1	-	TRBJ2-7	TGCGCCAGCAGCCGGACGGACAGGGTGTCCTACGAGCAGTACTTC	CASSRTDRVSYEQYF
13	TRBD1	TRBV25-1	once	TRBJ1-1	TGTGCCAGCCGAGCCGACAGGGGCACTGAAGCTTTCTTT	CASRADRGTEAFF
16	TRBD2	TRBV19	few	TRBJ2-3	TGTGCCAGTAGTAGCGGGACTAGCGGGGGTTGGTATACGCAGTATTTT	CASSSGTSGGWYTQYF
14	-	TRBV6-5	once	TRBJ1-2	TGTGCCAGCACCCCGGTGGAGGGCCAACATGGCTACACCTTC	CASTPVEGQHGYTF
13	-	TRBV30	-	TRBJ1-2	TGTGCCTGGAGTCGGGGATTTAACTATGGCTACACCTTC	CAWSRGFNYGYTF
16	-	TRBV27	-	TRBJ1-1	TGTGCCAGCAGTTCGGGACAACACAACAGGGATAAAATGGCTTTCTTT	CASSSGQHNRDKMAFF
14	TRBD1	TRBV7-9	-	TRBJ1-4	TGTGCCAGCAGCGAACAGGGGTTTAATGAAAAACTGTTTTTT	CASSEQGFNEKLFF
14	-	TRBV5-6	-	TRBJ2-1	TGTGCCAGCAGCTTTGACAGTTCCTACAATGAGCAGTTCTTC	CASSFDSSYNEQFF
13	TRBD1	TRBV6-9	-	TRBJ1-5	TGTGCCAGCAGATGGACAGGAGGTCAGCCCCAGCATTTT	CASRWTGGQPQHF
20	TRBD2	TRBV4-1	-	TRBJ2-7	TGCGCCAGCAGCCAAGAAGGGTACCCTAGTAGCGGGGGGCTTTATTACGAGCAGTACTTC	CASSQEGYPSSGGLYYEQYF
15	-	TRBV4-3	-	TRBJ1-3	TGCGCCAGCAGCCAAGAGCGGTTCTCTGGAAACACCATATATTTT	CASSQERFSGNTIYF
16	TRBD2	TRBV10-1	-	TRBJ2-1	TGCGCCAGCAGTGATCCGGGACTAGCGGGGACCAATGAGCAGTTCTTC	CASSDPGLAGTNEQFF
12	-	TRBV28	few	TRBJ1-1	TGTGCCAGCAGTCCCCCGGAGGCTGAAGCTTTCTTT	CASSPPEAEAFF
18	TRBD2	TRBV4-3	-	TRBJ2-1	TGCGCCAGCAGCCAAGATCTTGGGCGGGGGGATTCCTACAATGAGCAGTTCTTC	CASSQDLGRGDSYNEQFF
13	-	TRBV30	-	TRBJ1-5	TGTGCCTGGAGTGTGGGTGGGGCTGAGCCCCAGCATTTT	CAWSVGGAEPQHF
18	TRBD1	TRBV15	-	TRBJ2-2	TGTGCCACCAGCTATGATTCAGGGACAGCCGGTTCCGGCGGGGAGCTGTTTTTT	CATSYDSGTAGSGGELFF
15	TRBD1	TRBV27	once	TRBJ2-3	TGTGCCAGCAGTACCCCGGGACAGATCACAGATACGCAGTATTTT	CASSTPGQITDTQYF
15	-	TRBV5-1	-	TRBJ2-7	TGCGCCAGCAGCTTGGTCGCCAACGGGAAACGCGAGCAGTACTTC	CASSLVANGKREQYF
15	TRBD2	TRBV13	-	TRBJ2-7	TGTGCCAGCAGCTTAGCCGGGACTAGCTCCTACGAGCAGTACTTC	CASSLAGTSSYEQYF
12	-	TRBV5-1	-	TRBJ1-2	TGCGCCAGCTCCAGGGATAACTATGGCTACACCTTC	CASSRDNYGYTF
14	TRBD1	TRBV7-9	-	TRBJ2-7	TGTGCCAGCAGCGCCGGGACAGGGAGTGACGAGCAGTACTTC	CASSAGTGSDEQYF